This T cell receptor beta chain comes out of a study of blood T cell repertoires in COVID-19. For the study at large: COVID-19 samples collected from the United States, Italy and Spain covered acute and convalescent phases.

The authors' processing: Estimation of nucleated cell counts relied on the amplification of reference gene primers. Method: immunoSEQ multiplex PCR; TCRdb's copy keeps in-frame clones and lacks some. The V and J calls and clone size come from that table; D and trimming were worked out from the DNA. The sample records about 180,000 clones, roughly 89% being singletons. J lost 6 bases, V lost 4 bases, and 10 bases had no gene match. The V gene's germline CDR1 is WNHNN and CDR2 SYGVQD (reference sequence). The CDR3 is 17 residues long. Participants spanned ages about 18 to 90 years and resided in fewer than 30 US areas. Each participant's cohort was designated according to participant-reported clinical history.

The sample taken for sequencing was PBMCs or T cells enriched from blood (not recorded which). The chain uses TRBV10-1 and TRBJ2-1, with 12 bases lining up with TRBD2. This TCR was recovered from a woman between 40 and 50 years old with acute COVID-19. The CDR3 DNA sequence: TGCGCCAGCAGTGGACTAGCGGGAGTTTCATTCGCCAATGAGCAGTTCTTC. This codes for CASSGLAGVSFANEQFF.